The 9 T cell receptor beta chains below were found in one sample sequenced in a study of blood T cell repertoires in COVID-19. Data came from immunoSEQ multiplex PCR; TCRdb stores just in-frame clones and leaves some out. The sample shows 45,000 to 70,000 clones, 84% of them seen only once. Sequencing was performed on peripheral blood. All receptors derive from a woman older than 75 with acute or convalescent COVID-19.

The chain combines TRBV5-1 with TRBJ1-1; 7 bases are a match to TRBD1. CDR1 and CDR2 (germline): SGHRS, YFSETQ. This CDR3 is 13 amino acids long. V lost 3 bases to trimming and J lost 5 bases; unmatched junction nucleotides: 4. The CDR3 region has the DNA TGCGCCAGCAGCTCGCAACAGGGGACTGAAGCTTTCTTT. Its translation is CASSSQQGTEAFF.

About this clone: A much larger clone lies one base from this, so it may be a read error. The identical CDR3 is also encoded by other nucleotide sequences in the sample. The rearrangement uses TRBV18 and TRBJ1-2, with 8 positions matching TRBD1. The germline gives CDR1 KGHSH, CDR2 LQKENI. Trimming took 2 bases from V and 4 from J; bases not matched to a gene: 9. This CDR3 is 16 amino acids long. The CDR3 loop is CASSPGEDRGLYGYTF. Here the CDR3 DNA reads TGTGCCAGCTCACCAGGAGAAGACAGGGGACTCTATGGCTACACCTTC. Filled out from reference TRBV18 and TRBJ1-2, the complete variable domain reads NAGVMQNPRHLVRRRGQEARLRCSPMKGHSHVYWYRQLPEEGLKFMVYLQKENIIDESGMPKERFSAEFPKEGPSILRIQQVVRGDSAAYFCASSPGEDRGLYGYTFGSGTRLTVV.

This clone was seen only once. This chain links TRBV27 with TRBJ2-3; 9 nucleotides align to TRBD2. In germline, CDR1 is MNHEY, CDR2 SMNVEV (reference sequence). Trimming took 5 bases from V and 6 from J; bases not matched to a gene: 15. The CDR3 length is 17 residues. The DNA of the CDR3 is TGTGCCAGCAGTACCCCTTTGGAGCGGGGGGCAGTCGATACGCAGTATTTT. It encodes CASSTPLERGAVDTQYF.

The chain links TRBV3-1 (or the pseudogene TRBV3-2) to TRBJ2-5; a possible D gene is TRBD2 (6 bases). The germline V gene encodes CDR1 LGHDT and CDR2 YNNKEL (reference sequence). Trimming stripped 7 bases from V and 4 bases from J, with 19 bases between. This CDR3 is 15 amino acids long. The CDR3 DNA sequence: TGTGCCAGCACTCCACGGCCGGGGGTGGGAGAGACCCAGTACTTC. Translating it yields CASTPRPGVGETQYF.

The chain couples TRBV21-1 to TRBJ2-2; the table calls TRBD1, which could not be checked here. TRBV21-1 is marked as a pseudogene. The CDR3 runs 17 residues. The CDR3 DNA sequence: TGTGCCAGCAGCCCCCACCGGGACAGGGGAAACACCGGGGAGCTGTTTTTT. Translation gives CASSPHRDRGNTGELFF.

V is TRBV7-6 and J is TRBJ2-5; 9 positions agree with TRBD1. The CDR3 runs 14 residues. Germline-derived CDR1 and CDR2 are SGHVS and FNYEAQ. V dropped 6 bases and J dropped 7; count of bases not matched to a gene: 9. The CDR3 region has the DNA TGTGCCAGCAGAACCGGGACAGGGATGCTGACCCAGTACTTC. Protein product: CASRTGTGMLTQYF.

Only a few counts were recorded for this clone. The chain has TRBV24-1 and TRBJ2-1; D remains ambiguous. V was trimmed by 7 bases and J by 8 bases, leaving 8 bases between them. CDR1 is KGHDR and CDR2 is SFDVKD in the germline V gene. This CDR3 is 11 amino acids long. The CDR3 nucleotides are TGTGCCACCAGCAGGTTGGATGAGCAGTTCTTC. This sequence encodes CATSRLDEQFF.

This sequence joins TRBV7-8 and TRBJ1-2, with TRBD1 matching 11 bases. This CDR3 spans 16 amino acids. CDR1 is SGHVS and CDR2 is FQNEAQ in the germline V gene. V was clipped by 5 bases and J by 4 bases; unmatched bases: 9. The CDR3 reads CASSPTGDRGGYGYTF. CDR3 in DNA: TGTGCCAGCAGCCCCACCGGGGACAGGGGGGGCTATGGCTACACCTTC.

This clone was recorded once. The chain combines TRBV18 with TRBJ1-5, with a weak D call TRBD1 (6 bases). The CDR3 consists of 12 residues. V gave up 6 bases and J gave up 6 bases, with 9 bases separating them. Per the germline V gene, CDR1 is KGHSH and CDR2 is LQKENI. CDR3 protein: CASSADSQPQHF. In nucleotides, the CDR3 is TGTGCCAGCTCGGCGGACAGTCAGCCCCAGCATTTT.